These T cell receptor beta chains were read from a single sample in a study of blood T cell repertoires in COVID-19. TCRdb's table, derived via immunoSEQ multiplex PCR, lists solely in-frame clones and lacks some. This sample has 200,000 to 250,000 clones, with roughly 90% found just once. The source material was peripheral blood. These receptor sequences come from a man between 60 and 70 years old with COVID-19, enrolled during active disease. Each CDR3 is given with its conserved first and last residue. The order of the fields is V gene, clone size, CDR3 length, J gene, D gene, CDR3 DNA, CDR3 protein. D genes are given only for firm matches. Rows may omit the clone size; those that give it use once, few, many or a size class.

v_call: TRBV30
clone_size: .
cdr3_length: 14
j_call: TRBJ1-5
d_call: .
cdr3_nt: TGTGCCTGGAGTGTAGTAGGGCAGGGACAGCCCCAGCATTTT
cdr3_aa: CAWSVVGQGQPQHF

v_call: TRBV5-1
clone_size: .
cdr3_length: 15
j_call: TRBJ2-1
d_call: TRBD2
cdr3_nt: TGCGCCAGCAGCTCGACTAGCGGGAGAAGGGGGCTACAGTTCTTC
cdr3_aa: CASSSTSGRRGLQFF

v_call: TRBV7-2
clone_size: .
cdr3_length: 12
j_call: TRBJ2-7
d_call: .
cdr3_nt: TGTGCCAGCAGCTCAACAGGGTCCGAGCAGTACTTC
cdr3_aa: CASSSTGSEQYF

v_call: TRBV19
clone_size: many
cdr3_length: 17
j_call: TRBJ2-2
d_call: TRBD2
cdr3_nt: TGTGCCAGTAGCGTACTAGCGGGATCCGCGAACACCGGGGAGCTGTTTTTT
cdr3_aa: CASSVLAGSANTGELFF

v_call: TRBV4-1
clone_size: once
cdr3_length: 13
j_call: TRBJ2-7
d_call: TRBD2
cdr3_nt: TGCGCCAGCAGTTCGAGGACTAGCGGCGAGCAGTACTTC
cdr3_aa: CASSSRTSGEQYF

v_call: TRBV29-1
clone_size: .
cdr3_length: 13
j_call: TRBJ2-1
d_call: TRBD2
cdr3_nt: TGCAGCGTTCAGACTAGCGGGGGCCCCCGCCCGTTCTTC
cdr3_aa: CSVQTSGGPRPFF

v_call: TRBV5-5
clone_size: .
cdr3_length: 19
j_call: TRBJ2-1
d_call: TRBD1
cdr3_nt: TGTGCCAGCAGCTTGGCGGGACAGGGAATGGTGGGCTCCTACAATGAGCAGTTCTTC
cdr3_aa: CASSLAGQGMVGSYNEQFF

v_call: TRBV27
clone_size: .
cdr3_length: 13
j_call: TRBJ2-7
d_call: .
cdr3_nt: TGTGCCAGCAGTCGGGATAGCTCCTACGAGCAGTACTTC
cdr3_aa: CASSRDSSYEQYF

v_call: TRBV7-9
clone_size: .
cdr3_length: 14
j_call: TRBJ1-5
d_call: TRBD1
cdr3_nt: TGTGCCAGCAGCCACGACAGGGAGCGGCAGCCCCAGCATTTT
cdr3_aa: CASSHDRERQPQHF

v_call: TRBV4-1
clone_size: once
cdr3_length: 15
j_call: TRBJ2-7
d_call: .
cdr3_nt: TGCGCCAGCAGCCAAGCCTCGGGGGTTGGGTACGAGCAGTACTTC
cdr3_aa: CASSQASGVGYEQYF

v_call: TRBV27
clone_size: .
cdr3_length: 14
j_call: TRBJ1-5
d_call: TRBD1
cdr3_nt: TGTGCCAGCAGTTCCGGGACAGGCAATCAGCCCCAGCATTTT
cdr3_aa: CASSSGTGNQPQHF

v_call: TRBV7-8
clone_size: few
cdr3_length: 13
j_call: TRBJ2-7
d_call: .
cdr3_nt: TGTGCCAGCAGCTTAGCTCAGGGCGGCGAGCAGTACTTC
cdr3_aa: CASSLAQGGEQYF

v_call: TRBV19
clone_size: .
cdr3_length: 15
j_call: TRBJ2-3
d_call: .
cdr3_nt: TGTGCCAGTAGTATAGACCCGGGGTGGACAGATACGCAGTATTTT
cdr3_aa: CASSIDPGWTDTQYF

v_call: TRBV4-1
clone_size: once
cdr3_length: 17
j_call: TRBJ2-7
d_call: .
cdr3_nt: TGCGCCAGCAGCCAAAAGGCCCGCCGGGACTCTACCTACGAGCAGTACTTC
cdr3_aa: CASSQKARRDSTYEQYF

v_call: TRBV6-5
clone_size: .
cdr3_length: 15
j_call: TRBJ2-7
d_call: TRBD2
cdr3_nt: TGTGCCAGCAGTTACGGGACTAGCGGGACAGACGAGCAGTACTTC
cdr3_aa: CASSYGTSGTDEQYF

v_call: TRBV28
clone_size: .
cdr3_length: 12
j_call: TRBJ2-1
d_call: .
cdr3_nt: TGTGCCAGCAGTTTGGTAGGGCAGGGGCAGTTCTTC
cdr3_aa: CASSLVGQGQFF

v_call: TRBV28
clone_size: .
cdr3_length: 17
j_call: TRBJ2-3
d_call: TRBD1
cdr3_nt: TGTGCCAGCAGTTTTGGCTCCGGGACAGGGGGCACAGATACGCAGTATTTT
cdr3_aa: CASSFGSGTGGTDTQYF

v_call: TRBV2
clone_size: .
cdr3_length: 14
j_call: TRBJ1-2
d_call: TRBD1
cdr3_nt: TGTGCCAGCAGTGAAGGGACAGGGATCTATGGCTACACCTTC
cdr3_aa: CASSEGTGIYGYTF

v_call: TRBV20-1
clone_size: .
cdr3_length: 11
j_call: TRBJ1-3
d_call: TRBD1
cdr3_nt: TGCAGTGCGCACAGGGGGAACACCATATATTTT
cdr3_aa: CSAHRGNTIYF

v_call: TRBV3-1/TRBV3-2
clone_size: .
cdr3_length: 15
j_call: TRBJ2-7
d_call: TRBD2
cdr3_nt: TGTGCCAGCAGCCCACAGACTAGCGGGAGCCGCGAGCAGTACTTC
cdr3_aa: CASSPQTSGSREQYF

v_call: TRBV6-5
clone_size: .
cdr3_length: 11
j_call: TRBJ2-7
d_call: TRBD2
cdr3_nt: TGTGCCAGCGGCGGGGGCTACGAGCAGTACTTC
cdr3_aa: CASGGGYEQYF

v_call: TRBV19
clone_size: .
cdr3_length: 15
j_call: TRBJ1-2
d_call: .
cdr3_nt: TGTGCCAGTAGTCCTCAAGCCCGGGGGTACTATGGCTACACCTTC
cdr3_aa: CASSPQARGYYGYTF

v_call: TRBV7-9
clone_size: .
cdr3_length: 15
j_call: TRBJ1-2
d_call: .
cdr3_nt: TGTGCCAGCAGCCCAGGCTGGCAGAGAAACTATGGCTACACCTTC
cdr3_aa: CASSPGWQRNYGYTF

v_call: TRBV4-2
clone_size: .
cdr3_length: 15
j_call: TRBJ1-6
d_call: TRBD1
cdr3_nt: TGTGCCAGCAGCCAGGAGGGACAGGGGGGTTCACCCCTCCACTTT
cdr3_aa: CASSQEGQGGSPLHF

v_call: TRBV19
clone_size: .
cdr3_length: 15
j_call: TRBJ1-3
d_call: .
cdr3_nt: TGTGCCAGTAGTCTAGACTCCGGGGAAGGAAACACCATATATTTT
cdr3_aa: CASSLDSGEGNTIYF

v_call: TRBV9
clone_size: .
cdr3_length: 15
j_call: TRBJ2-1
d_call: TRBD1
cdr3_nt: TGTGCCAGCAGCGTAGGACAGGGGGTTTACAATGAGCAGTTCTTC
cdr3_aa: CASSVGQGVYNEQFF

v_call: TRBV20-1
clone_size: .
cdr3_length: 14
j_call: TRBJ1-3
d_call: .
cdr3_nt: TGCAGTGCTAGTTACGGGGTCTTTGGAAACACCATATATTTT
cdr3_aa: CSASYGVFGNTIYF

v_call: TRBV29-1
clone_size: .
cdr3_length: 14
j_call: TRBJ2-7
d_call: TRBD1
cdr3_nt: TGCAGCGTTGTGAAAGGGGGCGACTCCTACGAGCAGTACTTC
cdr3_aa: CSVVKGGDSYEQYF

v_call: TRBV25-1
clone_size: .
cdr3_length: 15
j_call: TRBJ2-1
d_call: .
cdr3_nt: TGTGCCAGCAGTGAATTCTGGCAGGGTGCCAATGAGCAGTTCTTC
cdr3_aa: CASSEFWQGANEQFF

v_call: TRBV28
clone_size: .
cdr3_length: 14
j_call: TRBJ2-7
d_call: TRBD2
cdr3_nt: TGTGCCAGCACCGGACTAGCGGGAGGGTACGAGCAGTACTTC
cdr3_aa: CASTGLAGGYEQYF

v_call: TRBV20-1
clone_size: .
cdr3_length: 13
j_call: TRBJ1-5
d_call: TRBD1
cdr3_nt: TGCAGTGCCAGTCAGGGGGTCAATCAGCCCCAGCATTTT
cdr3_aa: CSASQGVNQPQHF

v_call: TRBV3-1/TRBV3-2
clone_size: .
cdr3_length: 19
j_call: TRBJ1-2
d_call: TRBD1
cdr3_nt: TGTGCCAGCAGCTCCGAACTTCCGGGACAGGGGGCAGTGGGCTATGGCTACACCTTC
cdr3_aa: CASSSELPGQGAVGYGYTF

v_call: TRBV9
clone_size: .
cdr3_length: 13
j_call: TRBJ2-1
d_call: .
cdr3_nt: TGTGCCAGCAGCGTAGGCAGAGGGCTTGAGCAGTTCTTC
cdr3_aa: CASSVGRGLEQFF

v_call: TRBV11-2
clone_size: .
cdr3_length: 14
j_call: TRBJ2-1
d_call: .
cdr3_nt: TGTGCCAGCAGCTTAGGAGAACGGTACAATGAGCAGTTCTTC
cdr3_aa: CASSLGERYNEQFF

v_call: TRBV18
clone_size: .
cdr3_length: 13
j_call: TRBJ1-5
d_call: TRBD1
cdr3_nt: TGTGCCAGCTCACCAGTGGACAGGGGCGGCAAGCATTTT
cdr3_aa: CASSPVDRGGKHF

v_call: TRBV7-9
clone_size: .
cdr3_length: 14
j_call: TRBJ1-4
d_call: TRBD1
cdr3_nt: TGTGCCAGCAGCTGGACAGGGGATAATGAAAAACTGTTTTTT
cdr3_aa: CASSWTGDNEKLFF

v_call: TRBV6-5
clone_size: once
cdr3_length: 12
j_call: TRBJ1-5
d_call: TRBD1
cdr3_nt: TGTGCCAGCGAGCGACAGGGTGAGCCCCAGCATTTT
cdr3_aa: CASERQGEPQHF

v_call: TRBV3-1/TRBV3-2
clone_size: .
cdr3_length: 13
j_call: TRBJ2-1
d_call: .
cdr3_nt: TGTGCCAGCAGCCAAGCCCTCCACAATGAGCAGTTCTTC
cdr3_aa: CASSQALHNEQFF